This passage covers 23 T cell receptor beta chains from one sample sequenced in a study of Ad26.COV2.S vaccination and SARS-CoV-2 variants (dated by TCRdb to the early 2020s). The library came from the immunoSEQ multiplex PCR assay. Here the immuneACCESS table is served through TCRdb, limited to in-frame sequences with V and J called. Missing clones are a known gap in these copies; in checked studies unresolved V genes cover under half, and the rest lacks a known reason. In all, the sample holds about 420,000 clones, and approximately 90% of those were seen once. The top ten clonotypes cover less than 4% of the sample. This specimen's treatment or condition label, interpreted: roughly 19 received Ad26.COV2.S at low or high dose, single or two shots; 5 received placebo; per-sample allocation not given. Repertoires of vaccine and placebo recipients were sequenced from samples collected on day 63 after the first injection.

The material was peripheral blood, obtained in a trial of Ad26.COV2.S vaccine versus placebo. The receptor source for this set is a person between 18 and 60 years old who received the Ad26.COV2.S COVID-19 vaccine or a placebo.

CDR3 in amino acids: CASSLDLVTYNSPLHF. The CDR3 region has the DNA TGTGCCAGCAGCTTGGATCTGGTAACCTATAATTCACCCCTCCACTTT. The genes are TRBV5-6 and TRBJ1-6; D remains ambiguous. Trimming stripped 0 bases from V and 2 bases from J, with 9 bases between. CDR1 SGHDT and CDR2 YYEEEE come from the germline V gene. The CDR3 loop spans 16 amino acids.

The chain employs TRBV7-9 and TRBJ2-3; no definite D call. Germline V CDR1 and CDR2: SEHNR, FQNEAQ (reference sequence). V was shortened by 2 bases and J by 3 bases, with 9 bases between the two germline ends. The CDR3 sequence is 14 residues long. The CDR3 here is CASSLYSVTDTQYF. The CDR3 nucleotides are TGTGCCAGCAGCTTATATAGTGTAACAGATACGCAGTATTTT. Complete variable domain (other parts from reference TRBV7-9 and TRBJ2-3): DTGVSQNPRHKITKRGQNVTFRCDPISEHNRLYWYRQTLGQGPEFLTYFQNEAQLEKSRLLSDRFSAERPKGSFSTLEIQRTEQGDSAMYLCASSLYSVTDTQYFGPGTRLTVL.

The V and J genes are TRBV18 and TRBJ2-1; perhaps TRBD1 as D (5 bases). V lost 3 bases, J lost 4 bases, and 7 bases lay in between. The CDR3 has 13 residues. CDR1 KGHSH and CDR2 LQKENI come from the germline V gene. The CDR3 coding sequence is TGTGCCAGCTCACCGACAGAGTACAATGAGCAGTTCTTC. Its translation is CASSPTEYNEQFF.

This sequence joins TRBV4-1 and TRBJ2-1; 11 nucleotides match TRBD1. CDR3 length equals 16 residues. CDR1 is MGHRA, CDR2 YSYEKL, per germline. The junction had 11 bases not matched to a gene; V was cut back by 4 bases and J by 9 bases. The CDR3 DNA is TGCGCCAGCAGCCTGCCCCTCCGGACAGGGGGCGGTGAGCAGTTCTTC. Translating it yields CASSLPLRTGGGEQFF.

CDR3 sequence: CASSLVLGVNNEQFF. CDR3 coding DNA: TGTGCCAGCAGCTTAGTTTTAGGCGTAAACAATGAGCAGTTCTTC. The rearrangement links TRBV13 to TRBJ2-1; D not resolved. Trimming pared 1 base from V and 5 bases from J, leaving 12 bases between. There are 15 residues in the CDR3. Germline V gives CDR1 PRHDT, CDR2 FYEKMQ (reference sequence).

This clone was observed many times. The V call is TRBV4-1, the J call TRBJ1-4; possibly TRBD1 for D (5 bases). The CDR3 extends over 16 amino acids. Trimming removed 4 bases at V and 7 bases at J, with 19 bases between. CDR1 and CDR2 (germline): MGHRA, YSYEKL. The CDR3 nucleotides read TGCGCCAGCAGCCGGGCAACATTGGGGGTCGGTGAAAAACTGTTTTTT. It is translated as CASSRATLGVGEKLFF.

The CDR3 nucleotides read TGTGCCAGCAGCCTTGACGGCTACGAGCAGTACTTC. This encodes CASSLDGYEQYF. The gene calls are TRBV6-5 and TRBJ2-7; D gene uncertain. Germline V lookup: CDR1 MNHEY, CDR2 SVGAGI. Trimming shortened V by 6 bases and J by 3 bases, and 9 bases separated the two germline ends. This CDR3 contains 12 residues.

The chain has TRBV20-1 and TRBJ1-1; perhaps TRBD1 as D (5 bases). Germline lookup yields CDR1 DFQATT and CDR2 SNEGSKA (reference sequence). The CDR3 extends over 14 amino acids. V was pared by 3 bases and J by 1 base, with 12 bases between. The CDR3 loop is CSASPPTGNTEAFF. CDR3 coding DNA: TGCAGTGCTAGTCCCCCCACAGGGAACACTGAAGCTTTCTTT.

V and J are TRBV9 and TRBJ2-3; the D is unclear. Germline CDR1 is SGDLS and CDR2 is YYNGEE. The ends were cut back, 3 bases at V and 9 bases at J, with 8 bases in the middle. The CDR3 spans 11 residues. DNA of the CDR3: TGTGCCAGCAGCGCCGGGTCGACGCAGTATTTT. Its protein product is CASSAGSTQYF.

The CDR3: CAWRRFGYEQYF. The CDR3 DNA is TGTGCCTGGAGAAGATTCGGGTACGAGCAGTACTTC. The chain combines TRBV30 with TRBJ2-7, with D unresolved. CDR1 and CDR2 (germline): GTSNPN, SVGIG (reference sequence). Trimming took off 3 bases at V and 4 bases at J, with 10 bases between the two ends. CDR3 size: 12 residues.

The gene calls are TRBV14 and TRBJ1-6; D unclear. V was trimmed by 1 base and J by 0 bases, leaving 4 bases between them. The germline V gene encodes CDR1 SGHDN and CDR2 FVKESK. The CDR3 contains 15 residues. The CDR3 DNA reads TGTGCCAGCAGCCAAGTTAGCTCCTATAATTCACCCCTCCACTTT. Residues: CASSQVSSYNSPLHF.

The chain couples TRBV9 to TRBJ2-7; 11 nucleotides agree with TRBD2. The V and J ends lost 4 bases and 6 bases, in that order; junction bases with no gene match: 9. The V gene's germline CDR1 is SGDLS and CDR2 YYNGEE. The CDR3 is 15 residues long. The CDR3 DNA sequence: TGTGCCAGCAGCCTAGCGGGGGGCTCTCTTCCCGAGCAGTACTTC. Its protein is CASSLAGGSLPEQYF.

The chain employs TRBV18 and TRBJ2-1; D gene uncertain. CDR3 length: 13 residues. Per the germline V gene, CDR1 is KGHSH and CDR2 is LQKENI. Trimming cost V 1 base and J 6 bases, with 7 bases left between them. The CDR3 DNA is TGTGCCAGCTCACCACTTTTAGGCAATGAGCAGTTCTTC. Translation: CASSPLLGNEQFF.

At least ten counts were recorded for this clone. V and J are TRBV29-1 and TRBJ2-7; D is possibly TRBD2 (5 bases). CDR1 SQVTM and CDR2 ANQGSEA come from the germline V gene. The CDR3 spans 14 residues. The V end was cut by 0 bases, the J end by 7 bases, with 16 bases between. CDR3 DNA: TGCAGCGTTGAAGAATCGGGGAAAATGGGTGAGCAGTACTTC. Protein: CSVEESGKMGEQYF.

The sample holds a few counts of this clone. The rearrangement links TRBV21-1 to TRBJ1-6; the table assigns TRBD1, which was not confirmed against the DNA. TRBV21-1 is flagged as a pseudogene. The CDR3 is 18 amino acids. The CDR3 loop is CASSKEWNRGVYNSPLHF. CDR3 coding DNA: TGTGCCAGCAGCAAAGAGTGGAACAGGGGCGTCTATAATTCACCCCTCCACTTT.

In the case of this clone: The junction does not match germline at one end; this may be a read error. This rearrangement joins TRBV29-1 to TRBJ2-7; 7 positions agree with TRBD2. In germline, CDR1 is SQVTM, CDR2 ANQGSEA. The CDR3 length is 14 residues. The CDR3 region is CSVEGRGGDYEQYF. CDR3 bases: TGCAGCGTGGAAGGCCGGGGAGGGGACTACGAGCAGTACTTC.

The chain recombines TRBV5-6 with TRBJ2-2; no firm D call. Trimming pared 1 base from V and 1 base from J, leaving 11 bases between. CDR1 and CDR2 from the germline V gene are SGHDT and YYEEEE. CDR3 size: 16 residues. The CDR3 nucleotides read TGTGCCAGCAGCTTGACTGTGGGGATGAACACCGGGGAGCTGTTTTTT. Protein product: CASSLTVGMNTGELFF.

V gene TRBV7-6 combines with J gene TRBJ2-7, with 9 bases fitting TRBD2. Germline assignment: CDR1 SGHVS and CDR2 FNYEAQ. The CDR3 is made up of 15 amino acids. With 2 bases clipped from V and 0 bases from J, the junction kept 2 bases outside the gene matches. DNA of the CDR3: TGTGCCAGCAGCTTAACAGCGGGGGGCTCCTACGAGCAGTACTTC. The encoded protein is CASSLTAGGSYEQYF. Drawing the rest from reference TRBV7-6 and TRBJ2-7, the complete variable domain is GAGVSQSPRYKVTKRGQDVALRCDPISGHVSLYWYRQALGQGPEFLTYFNYEAQQDKSGLPNDRFSAERPEGSISTLTIQRTEQRDSAMYRCASSLTAGGSYEQYFGPGTRLTVT.

The count of this clone is one. This chain uses TRBV2 with TRBJ1-4, with D perhaps TRBD1 (6 bases). The V end lost 3 bases, the J end lost 8 bases, and 13 bases lay between the germline ends. There are 14 residues in the CDR3. CDR1 SNHLY and CDR2 FYNNEI come from the germline V gene. CDR3: CASSDQGIWEKLFF. For the CDR3, the DNA is TGTGCCAGCAGTGATCAGGGGATATGGGAAAAACTGTTTTTT.

The chain employs TRBV9 and TRBJ2-5; tentatively, D is TRBD2 (6 bases). Germline CDR1 and CDR2: SGDLS and YYNGEE. The CDR3 sequence is 16 residues long. Trimming stripped 4 bases from V and 1 base from J, with 17 bases between. This CDR3 reads CASSPLAVALQETQYF. CDR3 bases: TGTGCCAGCAGCCCGTTAGCGGTGGCACTCCAAGAGACCCAGTACTTC. Variable domain in full (rest from reference TRBV9 and TRBJ2-5): DSGVTQTPKHLITATGQRVTLRCSPRSGDLSVYWYQQSLDQGLQFLIQYYNGEERAKGNILERFSAQQFPDLHSELNLSSLELGDSALYFCASSPLAVALQETQYFGPGTRLLVL.

V usage is TRBV13 and J usage is TRBJ2-5, with TRBD2 matching over 7 bases. V shed 3 bases and J 4 bases; nucleotides not matched to a gene: 5. Germline CDR1 and CDR2: PRHDT and FYEKMQ (reference sequence). CDR3 length: 14 residues. The CDR3 loop is CASSFGGGGETQYF. CDR3 nucleotides: TGTGCCAGCAGCTTCGGCGGGGGTGGAGAGACCCAGTACTTC.

The table lists this clone with a count of one. This chain connects TRBV15 to TRBJ1-6, with D hard to call. The CDR3 is made up of 15 amino acids. Trimming removed 0 bases from V and 5 bases from J, with 8 bases in between. The germline gives CDR1 LNHNV, CDR2 YYDKDF (reference sequence). The CDR3 loop reads CATSRDLPNNSPLHF. Here the CDR3 DNA reads TGTGCCACCAGCAGAGATCTCCCCAATAATTCACCCCTCCACTTT.

The chain employs TRBV24-1 and TRBJ2-2, with a possible D match to TRBD1 (6 bases). CDR1 is KGHDR, CDR2 SFDVKD, per germline. V lost 2 bases to trimming and J lost 1 base, with 7 bases between them. The CDR3 loop spans 15 amino acids. Written as DNA, the CDR3 is TGTGCCACCAGTGATTGGGACAAGAACACCGGGGAGCTGTTTTTT. Amino acid sequence: CATSDWDKNTGELFF.